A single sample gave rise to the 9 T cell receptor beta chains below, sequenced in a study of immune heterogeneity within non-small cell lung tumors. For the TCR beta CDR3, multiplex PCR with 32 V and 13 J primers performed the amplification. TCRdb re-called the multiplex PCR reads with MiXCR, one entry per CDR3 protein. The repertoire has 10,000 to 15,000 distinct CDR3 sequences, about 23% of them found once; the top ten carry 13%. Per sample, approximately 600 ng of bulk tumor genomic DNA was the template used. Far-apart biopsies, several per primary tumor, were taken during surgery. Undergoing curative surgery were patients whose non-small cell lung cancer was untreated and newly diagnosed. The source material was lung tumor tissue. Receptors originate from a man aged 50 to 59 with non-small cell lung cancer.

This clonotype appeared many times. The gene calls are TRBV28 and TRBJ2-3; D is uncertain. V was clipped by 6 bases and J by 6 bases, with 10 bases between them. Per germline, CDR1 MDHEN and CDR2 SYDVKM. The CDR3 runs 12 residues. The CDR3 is CASREKADTQYF. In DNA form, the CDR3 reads TGTGCCAGCAGGGAGAAGGCGGATACGCAGTATTTT. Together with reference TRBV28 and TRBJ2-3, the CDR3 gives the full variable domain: DVKVTQSSRYLVKRTGEKVFLECVQDMDHENMFWYRQDPGLGLRLIYFSYDVKMKEKGDIPEGYSVSREKKERFSLILESASTNQTSMYLCASREKADTQYFGPGTRLTVL.

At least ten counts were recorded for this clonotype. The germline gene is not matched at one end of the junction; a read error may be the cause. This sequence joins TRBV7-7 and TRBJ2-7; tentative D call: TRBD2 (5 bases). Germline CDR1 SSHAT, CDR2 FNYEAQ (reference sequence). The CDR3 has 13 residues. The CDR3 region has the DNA TGTGCTAGCAGCCGCGGACCGGGCGGGGAGCAGTACTTC. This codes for CASSRGPGGEQYF.

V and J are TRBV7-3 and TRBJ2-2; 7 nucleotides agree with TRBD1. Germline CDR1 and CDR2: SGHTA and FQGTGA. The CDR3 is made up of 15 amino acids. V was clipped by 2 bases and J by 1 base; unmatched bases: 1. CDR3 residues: CASSLSGGNTGELFF. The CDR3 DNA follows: TGTGCCAGCAGCTTATCAGGGGGGAACACCGGGGAGCTGTTTTTT.

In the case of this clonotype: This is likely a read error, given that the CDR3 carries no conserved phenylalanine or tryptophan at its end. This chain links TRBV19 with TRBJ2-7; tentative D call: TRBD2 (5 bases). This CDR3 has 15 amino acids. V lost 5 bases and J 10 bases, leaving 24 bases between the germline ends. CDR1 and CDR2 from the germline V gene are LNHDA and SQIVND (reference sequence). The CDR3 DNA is TGTGCCAGTAGTCCGATAGAGGGCCAGGATGGGGAACAGTACTTG. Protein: CASSPIEGQDGEQYL.

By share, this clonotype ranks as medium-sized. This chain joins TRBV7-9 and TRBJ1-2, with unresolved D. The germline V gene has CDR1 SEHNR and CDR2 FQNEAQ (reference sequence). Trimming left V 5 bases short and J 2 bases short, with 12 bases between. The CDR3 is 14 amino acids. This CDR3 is CASSPESRNYGYTF. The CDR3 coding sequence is TGTGCCAGCAGCCCCGAAAGTAGAAACTATGGCTACACCTTC. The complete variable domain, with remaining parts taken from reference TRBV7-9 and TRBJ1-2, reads DTGVSQNPRHKITKRGQNVTFRCDPISEHNRLYWYRQTLGQGPEFLTYFQNEAQLEKSRLLSDRFSAERPKGSFSTLEIQRTEQGDSAMYLCASSPESRNYGYTFGSGTRLTVV.

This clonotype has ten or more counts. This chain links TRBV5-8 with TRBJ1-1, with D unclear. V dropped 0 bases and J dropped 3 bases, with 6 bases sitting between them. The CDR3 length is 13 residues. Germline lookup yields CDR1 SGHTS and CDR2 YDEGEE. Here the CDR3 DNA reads TGTGCCAGCAGCTTGGTTAGGTACACTGAAGCTTTCTTT. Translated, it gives CASSLVRYTEAFF.

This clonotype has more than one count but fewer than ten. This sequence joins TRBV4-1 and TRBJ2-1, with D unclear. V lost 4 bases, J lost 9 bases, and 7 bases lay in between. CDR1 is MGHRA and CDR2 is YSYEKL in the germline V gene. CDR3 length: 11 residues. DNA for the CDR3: TGCGCCAGCAGCCTCTTCGGTGAGCAGTTCTTC. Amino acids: CASSLFGEQFF.

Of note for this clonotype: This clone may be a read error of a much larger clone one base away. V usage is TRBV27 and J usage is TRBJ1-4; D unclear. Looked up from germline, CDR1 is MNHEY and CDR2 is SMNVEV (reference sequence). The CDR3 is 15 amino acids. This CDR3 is CASSLSVATNERLFF. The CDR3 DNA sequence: TGTGCCAGCAGTTTAAGCGTTGCAACTAATGAAAGACTGTTTTTT.

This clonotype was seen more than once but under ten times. CDR3 DNA sequence: TGTGCCAGCAGCAAGCGACAGGGGAACACCGGGGAGCTGTTTTTT. Translating gives CASSKRQGNTGELFF. The chain links TRBV7-3 to TRBJ2-2; 7 positions match TRBD1. Losses at the gene ends were 5 bases for V and 1 base for J; bases not matched to a gene: 4. The germline CDR1 and CDR2 sequences are SGHTA and FQGTGA. This CDR3 region has 15 residues.